This T cell receptor beta chain was observed in a study of monozygotic twins with cystic fibrosis. Measured with immunoSEQ multiplex PCR; TCRdb has only the in-frame clones, and not every one. The sample records tens of thousands of clones, 92% being singletons. The CDR3 is made up of 16 amino acids. Germline assignment: CDR1 MGHRA and CDR2 YSYEKL. V was cut by 0 bases and J by 2 bases, with 13 bases left in between. This chain uses TRBV4-1 with TRBJ1-1; D unclear. The source material was blood. The sequence derives from a girl aged 2-10 years with cystic fibrosis. The CDR3 nucleotides read TGCGCCAGCAGCCAAGATCGGGCAACAATTAACACTGAAGCTTTCTTT. Translating it yields CASSQDRATINTEAFF.